This T cell receptor (beta chain) was documented in a study of blood T cell repertoires in COVID-19. As for the study in general: COVID-19 samples, acute and convalescent, were from the United States, Italy and Spain.

Germline CDR1 SGHRS, CDR2 YFSETQ. V was shortened by 2 bases and J by 4 bases, with 18 bases between the two germline ends. The CDR3 runs 16 residues. Source study methods: How many nucleated cells were present was estimated from reference gene primer amplification. This table comes from immunoSEQ multiplex PCR, and its TCRdb copy is limited to in-frame clones, with some not included. Clonal size and the V and J genes are those of that table, whereas D and trimming came from the DNA. The sample yields approximately 74,000 clones, approximately 88% seen once. Specimen: peripheral blood. This receptor was obtained from a woman aged 55 to 70 with acute or convalescent COVID-19. This chain links TRBV5-1 with TRBJ1-1; no firm D call. In DNA form, the CDR3 reads TGCGCCAGCAGCTTCCAGCCTACAGAGTTCGGCACTGAAGCTTTCTTT. This sequence encodes CASSFQPTEFGTEAFF.